The 17 T cell receptor beta chains listed next were all sequenced from one sample in a study of T cell responses to AZD1222 COVID-19 vaccine. This table comes from immunoSEQ multiplex PCR, and its TCRdb copy is limited to in-frame clones, with some not included. This sample contains 150,000 or so clones. The sequencing input was peripheral blood. These receptor sequences come from an adult in good health.

The rearrangement uses TRBV4-3 and TRBJ2-3; 7 bases agree with TRBD1. Trimming took 1 base from V and 3 from J; bases not matched to a gene: 4. CDR1 LGHNA and CDR2 YSLEER come from the germline V gene. There are 15 residues in the CDR3. The CDR3 coding sequence is TGCGCCAGCAGCCAAGGGAAACAGGGGACAGATACGCAGTATTTT. Translating gives CASSQGKQGTDTQYF.

V gene TRBV28 combines with J gene TRBJ1-2, with D possibly TRBD1 on 5 matching bases. The V gene lost 7 bases and the J gene lost 1 base, with 19 bases spanning the gap. Germline values: CDR1 MDHEN, CDR2 SYDVKM. This CDR3 comprises 16 residues. CDR3 DNA sequence: TGTGCCAGCACGGCGAGGGGTGTAATAGTTAACTATGGCTACACCTTC. Translating it yields CASTARGVIVNYGYTF.

V gene TRBV29-1 combines with J gene TRBJ2-2; D is possibly TRBD1 (5 bases). Germline lookup yields CDR1 SQVTM and CDR2 ANQGSEA. The CDR3 loop spans 14 amino acids. V gave up 4 bases and J gave up 0 bases, with 9 bases separating them. CDR3 region: CSVATETNTGELFF. The CDR3 DNA reads as TGCAGCGTTGCGACAGAAACGAACACCGGGGAGCTGTTTTTT.

The J gene is TRBJ2-2, the V gene TRBV19; a possible D gene is TRBD2 (5 bases). The V end lost 6 bases, the J end lost 6 bases, and 8 bases lay between the germline ends. Germline V gene data show CDR1 as LNHDA and CDR2 as SQIVND (reference sequence). The CDR3 is 12 residues long. This CDR3 is CASRLGAGELFF. The CDR3 DNA follows: TGTGCCAGTAGATTGGGAGCCGGGGAGCTGTTTTTT.

V usage is TRBV6-4 and J usage is TRBJ2-7; no reliable D call. Trimming left V 6 bases short and J 1 base short, with 16 bases between. Germline values: CDR1 MRHNA, CDR2 SNTAGT. The CDR3 is 15 amino acids. The CDR3 here is CASRGEFLRSYEQYF. CDR3 DNA: TGTGCCAGCAGGGGTGAATTTCTCCGATCCTACGAGCAGTACTTC.

The DNA of the CDR3 is TGTGCCAGCAGCCCGGAGAGGCCAGGGGGCTCGGATGGCTACACCTTC. This codes for CASSPERPGGSDGYTF. J is TRBJ1-2 and V is TRBV5-5, with TRBD1 matching 8 bases. Looked up from germline, CDR1 is SGHKS and CDR2 is YYEKEE (reference sequence). This CDR3 is 16 amino acids long. J was trimmed by 6 bases and V by 4 bases; bases with no gene match: 14.

V and J are TRBV3-1 (or the pseudogene TRBV3-2) and TRBJ2-1; D remains unclear. Trimming took off 4 bases at V and 4 bases at J, with 11 bases between the two ends. From germline, CDR1 is LGHDT and CDR2 YNNKEL (reference sequence). This CDR3 is built from 14 residues. The CDR3 DNA reads TGTGCCAGCAGCCTACTTGGCAGATACAATGAGCAGTTCTTC. Translated, it gives CASSLLGRYNEQFF.

V and J are TRBV11-2 and TRBJ2-7; D is unresolved. Germline CDR1 and CDR2: SGHAT and FQNNGV. V shed 1 base and J shed 3 bases, with 16 bases lying between them. This CDR3 is 16 amino acids long. CDR3 DNA sequence: TGTGCCAGCAGCTTAGTAGGCAGAAGCCACGTCTACGAGCAGTACTTC. This gives the protein CASSLVGRSHVYEQYF.

The J gene is TRBJ1-2, the V gene TRBV19; D not resolved. CDR1 is LNHDA, CDR2 SQIVND, per germline (reference sequence). V gave up 5 bases and J gave up 7 bases, with 11 bases separating them. The CDR3 loop spans 12 amino acids. The DNA for the CDR3 is TGTGCCAGTAGTCCAGTTCTTGGTGGCTACACCTTC. Translating it yields CASSPVLGGYTF.

DNA for the CDR3: TGTGCCAGCAGCTTGCAGGGGGTTGAAAAACTGTTTTTT. It is translated as CASSLQGVEKLFF. The chain employs TRBV5-6 and TRBJ1-4; 7 nucleotides match TRBD1. The ends lost 1 base at V and 7 bases at J; junction bases unmatched: 1. Germline CDR1 and CDR2: SGHDT and YYEEEE. The CDR3 totals 13 residues.

The CDR3 region has the DNA TGTGCCAGCAGCTTCGGAGGGCGATCGGGAAACACCATATATTTT. Encoded protein: CASSFGGRSGNTIYF. The genes are TRBV7-8 and TRBJ1-3; no clear D. The CDR3 runs 15 residues. V dropped 3 bases and J dropped 4 bases, with 13 bases sitting between them. Germline assignment: CDR1 SGHVS and CDR2 FQNEAQ.

This sequence joins TRBV9 and TRBJ2-2; D could derive from TRBD1 or TRBD2 (5 bases each). This CDR3 is built from 13 residues. The V end lost 4 bases, the J end lost 7 bases, and 11 bases lay between the germline ends. The germline V gene has CDR1 SGDLS and CDR2 YYNGEE. The CDR3 here is CASSPGPVGELFF. In DNA, the CDR3 is TGTGCCAGCAGCCCGGGGCCCGTCGGGGAGCTGTTTTTT. The entire variable domain, with the rest obtained from reference TRBV9 and TRBJ2-2, is as follows: DSGVTQTPKHLITATGQRVTLRCSPRSGDLSVYWYQQSLDQGLQFLIQYYNGEERAKGNILERFSAQQFPDLHSELNLSSLELGDSALYFCASSPGPVGELFFGEGSRLTVL.

The chain joins TRBV18 to TRBJ1-5; weak D call: TRBD1 (5 bases). Trimming cost V 6 bases and J 3 bases, with 12 bases left between them. The CDR3 is 14 amino acids. CDR1 is KGHSH, CDR2 LQKENI, per germline. The CDR3 DNA sequence: TGTGCCAGCTCGTCCAGGGTAATCAATCAGCCCCAGCATTTT. Translation: CASSSRVINQPQHF.

The rearrangement uses TRBV7-9 and TRBJ1-5; TRBD1 matches at 8 bases. Looked up from germline, CDR1 is SEHNR and CDR2 is FQNEAQ (reference sequence). The CDR3 contains 14 residues. Losses at the gene ends were 4 bases for V and 7 bases for J; bases not matched to a gene: 6. CDR3 sequence (DNA): TGTGCCAGCAGCTCGGACAGGGAAGGACAGCCCCAGCATTTT. Translated, it gives CASSSDREGQPQHF.

The chain uses TRBV6-1 and TRBJ1-1, with TRBD1 as a possible D gene (6 bases). Germline CDR1 MNHNS, CDR2 SASEGT. Between the trimmed V and J ends, which lost 2 bases and 4 bases, there was a span of 14 bases. The CDR3 is 15 amino acids. The CDR3 nucleotides read TGTGCCAGCAGTGAATCATGGGGGCTGGGCACTGAAGCTTTCTTT. It yields the protein CASSESWGLGTEAFF.

This rearrangement joins TRBV7-3 to TRBJ1-6; D might be TRBD1 (5 bases). Germline V gives CDR1 SGHTA, CDR2 FQGTGA. The CDR3 covers 16 residues. Trimming removed 2 bases at V and 10 bases at J, with 18 bases between. The CDR3 bases are TGTGCCAGCAGCTTAGAATCCGGGACCCGCCGGTCACCCCTCCACTTT. Its protein is CASSLESGTRRSPLHF.

The rearrangement joins TRBV7-2 to TRBJ1-1; a possible D gene is TRBD1 (5 bases). Germline CDR1 SGHTA, CDR2 FQGNSA. The CDR3 is 14 residues long. V was cut by 1 base and J by 7 bases, with 13 bases left in between. Written as DNA, the CDR3 is TGTGCCAGCAGCTTAGTGGTGGGGGGGATTGAAGCTTTCTTT. It encodes CASSLVVGGIEAFF.